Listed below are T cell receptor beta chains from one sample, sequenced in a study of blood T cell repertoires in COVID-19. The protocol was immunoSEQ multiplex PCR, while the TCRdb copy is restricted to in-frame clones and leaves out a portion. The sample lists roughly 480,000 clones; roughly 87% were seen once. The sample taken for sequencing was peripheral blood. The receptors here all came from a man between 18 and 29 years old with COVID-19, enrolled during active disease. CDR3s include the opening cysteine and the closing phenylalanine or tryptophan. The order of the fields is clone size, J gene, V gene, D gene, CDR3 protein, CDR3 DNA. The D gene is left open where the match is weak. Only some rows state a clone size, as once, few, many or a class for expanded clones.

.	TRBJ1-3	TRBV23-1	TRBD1	CASKRGGTGRGNTIYF	TGCGCCAGCAAAAGAGGGGGGACAGGGCGTGGAAACACCATATATTTT
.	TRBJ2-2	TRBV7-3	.	CASSLSGSGELFF	TGTGCCAGCAGCCTGAGCGGGTCCGGGGAGCTGTTTTTT
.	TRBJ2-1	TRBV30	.	CAWSRGYNEQFF	TGTGCCTGGAGCAGGGGATACAATGAGCAGTTCTTC
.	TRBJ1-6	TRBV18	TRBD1	CASSPDREGSPLHF	TGTGCCAGCTCACCCGACAGGGAAGGATCACCCCTCCACTTT
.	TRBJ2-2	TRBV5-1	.	CASRDFSNTGELFF	TGCGCCAGCAGGGACTTTTCGAACACCGGGGAGCTGTTTTTT
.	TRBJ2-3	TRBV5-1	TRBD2	CASSFGGSVSADTQYF	TGCGCCAGCAGCTTCGGCGGGAGTGTTTCGGCAGATACGCAGTATTTT
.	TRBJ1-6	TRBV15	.	CATSREGGRSPLHF	TGTGCCACCAGCAGAGAGGGAGGACGCTCACCCCTCCACTTT
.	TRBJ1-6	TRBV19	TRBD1	CASRVQGANSPLHF	TGTGCCAGTAGAGTACAGGGGGCGAATTCACCCCTCCACTTT
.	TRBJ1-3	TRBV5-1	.	CASSLNAGGSGNTIYF	TGCGCCAGCAGCTTGAATGCGGGAGGCTCTGGAAACACCATATATTTT
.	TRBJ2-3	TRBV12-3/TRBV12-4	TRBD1	CASSGDRDTQYF	TGTGCCAGCAGTGGGGACAGAGATACGCAGTATTTT
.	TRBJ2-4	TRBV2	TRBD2	CASNREVKNIQYF	TGTGCCAGCAATCGGGAGGTCAAAAACATTCAGTACTTC
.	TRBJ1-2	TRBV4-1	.	CASSPGGSNYGYTF	TGCGCCAGCAGCCCCGGGGGGTCTAACTATGGCTACACCTTC
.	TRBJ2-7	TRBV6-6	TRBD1	CASGPSGTGAAYEQYF	TGTGCCAGCGGACCGTCCGGGACAGGGGCAGCCTACGAGCAGTACTTC
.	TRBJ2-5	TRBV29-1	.	CSVTGAPATQYF	TGCAGCGTTACAGGTGCCCCTGCGACCCAGTACTTC
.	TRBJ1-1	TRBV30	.	CAWRGQVNTEAFF	TGTGCCTGGAGAGGTCAGGTGAACACTGAAGCTTTCTTT
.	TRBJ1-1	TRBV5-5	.	CASSLMTGMNTEAFF	TGTGCCAGCAGCTTAATGACAGGTATGAACACTGAAGCTTTCTTT
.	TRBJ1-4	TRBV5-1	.	CASSFSGPDEKLFF	TGCGCCAGCAGCTTTTCAGGGCCGGATGAAAAACTGTTTTTT
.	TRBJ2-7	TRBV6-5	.	CASRWGGRGSYEQYF	TGTGCCAGTCGGTGGGGGGGCAGGGGAAGCTACGAGCAGTACTTC
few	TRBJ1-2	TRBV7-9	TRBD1	CASSLGTGTGGYTF	TGTGCCAGCAGCCTCGGGACAGGGACGGGTGGCTACACCTTC
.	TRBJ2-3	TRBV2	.	CASSGGAADTQYF	TGTGCCAGCAGTGGAGGTGCCGCAGATACGCAGTATTTT
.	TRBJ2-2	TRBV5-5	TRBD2	CASSHRTSGRNTGELFF	TGTGCCAGCAGCCATCGGACTAGCGGGAGAAACACCGGGGAGCTGTTTTTT
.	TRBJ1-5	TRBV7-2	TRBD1	CASSFTGGRGQPQHF	TGTGCCAGCAGCTTCACAGGGGGCCGGGGTCAGCCCCAGCATTTT
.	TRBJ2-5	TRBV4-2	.	CASSPPGHPKETQYF	TGTGCCAGCAGCCCACCGGGACATCCGAAAGAGACCCAGTACTTC
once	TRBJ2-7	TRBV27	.	CASSTGLSYEQYF	TGTGCCAGCAGTACGGGACTCTCCTACGAGCAGTACTTC
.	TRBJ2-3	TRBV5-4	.	CASSLGLSTDTQYF	TGTGCCAGCAGCTTGGGACTGTCCACGGATACGCAGTATTTT
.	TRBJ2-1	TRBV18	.	CASSPDLPYANNEQFF	TGTGCCAGCTCACCCGACTTACCTTACGCAAACAATGAGCAGTTCTTC
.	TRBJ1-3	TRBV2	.	CASSGVGRPSGNTIYF	TGTGCCAGCAGTGGGGTGGGGAGGCCCTCTGGAAACACCATATATTTT